A single sample is the source of the 3 T cell receptor beta chains below, sequenced in a study of T cells in Graves' hyperthyroidism and ophthalmopathy. Template material for amplifying TCR beta CDR3 regions consisted of RNA transcripts. During a first-round RT-PCR of the TCR CDR3, the HTBI primer set was used. TCRdb re-analysed the multiplex PCR reads in MiXCR, keeping a single row per CDR3 protein. Here the sample spans some 600,000 distinct CDR3 sequences, approximately 15% being singletons. The sequenced sample consisted of blood. These receptors all come from a young woman with Graves' hyperthyroidism that later progressed to Graves' ophthalmopathy.

Ten or more counts support this clonotype. The gene calls are TRBV13 and TRBJ2-7; TRBD2 matches at 10 bases. The ends lost 4 bases at V and 7 bases at J; junction bases unmatched: 4. The CDR3 is 13 amino acids. Germline CDR1 and CDR2: PRHDT and FYEKMQ (reference sequence). The CDR3 bases are TGTGCCAGCAGCTCGCGGACTAGCGGTGAGCAGTACTTC. Its protein product is CASSSRTSGEQYF.

This clonotype was recorded at least ten times. The rearrangement links TRBV12-3 or TRBV12-4 to TRBJ2-1; D is unclear. The CDR3 runs to 13 residues. V gave up 6 bases and J gave up 6 bases, with 12 bases separating them. This CDR3 is CASRPDNFNEQFF. The CDR3 region has the DNA TGTGCCAGCAGACCCGACAATTTCAATGAGCAGTTCTTC.

This clonotype was detected ten times or more. This chain links TRBV12-3 or TRBV12-4 with TRBJ1-1, with 7 bases fitting TRBD1. The CDR3 runs 14 residues. The J segment lost 4 bases and the V segment lost 7 bases, leaving 9 bases of the junction unmatched. The CDR3 protein is CASIITGAPTEAFF. Written as DNA, the CDR3 is TGTGCCAGCATTATCACAGGGGCCCCCACTGAAGCTTTCTTT.